The rows below give T cell receptor beta chains drawn from one sample of a study of T cell responses to AZD1222 COVID-19 vaccine. Some clones are missing from TCRdb's copy, which holds only in-frame ones; the method was immunoSEQ multiplex PCR. The repertoire holds around 160,000 clones, with 91% as singletons. This specimen consisted of peripheral blood, obtained on day 0 of AZD1222 vaccination. These receptors were obtained from an adult in good health. Each CDR3 is given with its conserved first and last residue.

v_gene: TRBV19; j_gene: TRBJ2-6; CDR3aa: CASSNTFSGANVLTF
v_gene: TRBV30; j_gene: TRBJ1-5; CDR3aa: CAWDREGQPQHF
v_gene: TRBV6-4; j_gene: TRBJ2-2; CDR3aa: CASRSRGEDDFNTGELFF
v_gene: TRBV6-2/TRBV6-3; j_gene: TRBJ2-1; CDR3aa: CASSQTGVNSEQFF
v_gene: TRBV27; j_gene: TRBJ2-3; CDR3aa: CASSPKNTDTQYF
v_gene: TRBV9; j_gene: TRBJ1-5; CDR3aa: CASSVAGRGQGVRSQPQHF
v_gene: TRBV27; j_gene: TRBJ1-5; CDR3aa: CASSLGQKGQPQHF
v_gene: TRBV5-4; j_gene: TRBJ2-7; CDR3aa: CASSPTGNSYEQYF
v_gene: TRBV10-1; j_gene: TRBJ2-7; CDR3aa: CASSRGGEVEQYF
v_gene: TRBV7-2; j_gene: TRBJ2-5; CDR3aa: CASSQRTGEETQYF
v_gene: TRBV28; j_gene: TRBJ2-5; CDR3aa: CASSTPGQGMPETQYF
v_gene: TRBV5-1; j_gene: TRBJ2-4; CDR3aa: CASSWTTGSAKNIQYF
v_gene: TRBV5-1; j_gene: TRBJ1-4; CDR3aa: CASSSGDTNEKLFF
v_gene: TRBV9; j_gene: TRBJ2-1; CDR3aa: CASSVVATSGDNEQFF
v_gene: TRBV19; j_gene: TRBJ2-2; CDR3aa: CASGSDANTGELFF
v_gene: TRBV28; j_gene: TRBJ2-7; CDR3aa: CASGIAGHYEQYF
v_gene: TRBV7-9; j_gene: TRBJ2-2; CDR3aa: CASSPKDLGSGTGELFF
v_gene: TRBV27; j_gene: TRBJ2-7; CDR3aa: CASSFGKGGYEQYF
v_gene: TRBV6-5; j_gene: TRBJ2-3; CDR3aa: CASRAINRGIVTQYF
v_gene: TRBV19; j_gene: TRBJ1-2; CDR3aa: CASSMARGIGYGYTF
v_gene: TRBV5-4; j_gene: TRBJ2-7; CDR3aa: CASSLDLSGGYEQYF
v_gene: TRBV19; j_gene: TRBJ2-6; CDR3aa: CASIQRGSGANVLTF
v_gene: TRBV27; j_gene: TRBJ2-1; CDR3aa: CASSLSPGGVNEQFF
v_gene: TRBV7-3; j_gene: TRBJ2-1; CDR3aa: CASSFETGSSYNEQFF
v_gene: TRBV29-1; j_gene: TRBJ1-1; CDR3aa: CSVRPLRRGDTEAFF
v_gene: TRBV5-1; j_gene: TRBJ1-4; CDR3aa: CASSPSPAGWDEKLFF
v_gene: TRBV6-1; j_gene: TRBJ2-7; CDR3aa: CASSESRGSYEQYF
v_gene: TRBV19; j_gene: TRBJ2-2; CDR3aa: CASSILGTGGELFF
v_gene: TRBV12-3/TRBV12-4; j_gene: TRBJ2-5; CDR3aa: CASSFGETQYF
v_gene: TRBV19; j_gene: TRBJ2-5; CDR3aa: CASSMNRGAETQYF
v_gene: TRBV25-1; j_gene: TRBJ1-1; CDR3aa: CASSEYHRRANTEAFF
v_gene: TRBV2; j_gene: TRBJ1-6; CDR3aa: CASRPGTGVSLHF
v_gene: TRBV3-1/TRBV3-2; j_gene: TRBJ1-1; CDR3aa: CASSHTTGNTEAFF
v_gene: TRBV7-2; j_gene: TRBJ2-1; CDR3aa: CASSLNAASFNEQFF
v_gene: TRBV7-3; j_gene: TRBJ1-1; CDR3aa: CASSLGRLGTEAFF
v_gene: TRBV2; j_gene: TRBJ2-7; CDR3aa: CASSEANRSYEQYF
v_gene: TRBV25-1; j_gene: TRBJ2-1; CDR3aa: CASSEGGGEQFF
v_gene: TRBV7-3; j_gene: TRBJ2-6; CDR3aa: CASSRLTGLYSGANVLTF
v_gene: TRBV27; j_gene: TRBJ2-5; CDR3aa: CASTTQGGRGQETQYF
v_gene: TRBV7-2; j_gene: TRBJ2-1; CDR3aa: CASSLASGTAYNEQFF
v_gene: TRBV6-5; j_gene: TRBJ2-7; CDR3aa: CASKNRGRYEQYF
v_gene: TRBV11-3; j_gene: TRBJ2-5; CDR3aa: CASSLGWGPTGSSETQYF
v_gene: TRBV5-8; j_gene: TRBJ1-4; CDR3aa: CASSRKPGASGEKLFF
v_gene: TRBV6-2/TRBV6-3; j_gene: TRBJ2-7; CDR3aa: CASSWLADPSYEQYF
v_gene: TRBV19; j_gene: TRBJ1-6; CDR3aa: CASSIATGRDSPLHF
v_gene: TRBV14; j_gene: TRBJ1-2; CDR3aa: CASSQVSFIGYTF
v_gene: TRBV28; j_gene: TRBJ2-1; CDR3aa: CATRLGTHNEQFF
v_gene: TRBV4-3; j_gene: TRBJ2-5; CDR3aa: CASSQGGGGARETQYF
v_gene: TRBV24-1; j_gene: TRBJ1-2; CDR3aa: CATSASQSRFGGGYTF
v_gene: TRBV7-3; j_gene: TRBJ2-7; CDR3aa: CASSSRGSEQYF
v_gene: TRBV10-3; j_gene: TRBJ2-1; CDR3aa: CAISGSSGSYNEQFF
v_gene: TRBV5-1; j_gene: TRBJ1-2; CDR3aa: CASSLGVGTYGYTF
v_gene: TRBV27; j_gene: TRBJ1-4; CDR3aa: CASSLSWEGEKLFF
v_gene: TRBV28; j_gene: TRBJ1-4; CDR3aa: CASSSVGKLFF
v_gene: TRBV2; j_gene: TRBJ1-5; CDR3aa: CASQGGAPEQPQHF
v_gene: TRBV19; j_gene: TRBJ1-2; CDR3aa: CASGVDRDGYTF